These T cell receptor beta chains were read from a single sample in a study of shared clonotypes between healthy human individuals. Assay used: immunoSEQ multiplex PCR; TCRdb lists only in-frame clones, some missing. The repertoire includes more than 1,200,000 clones, approximately 98.5% of them detected once, and around 0.33% sits in the top ten. Material: naive CD4+ T cells sorted from blood. Receptors were obtained from a man aged 25-45 years in good health. Both conserved end residues are part of each CDR3. Each record gives: J gene, D gene, clone size, V gene, CDR3 DNA, CDR3 protein. A D gene is named only where the DNA matches it firmly. Rows give clone size only sometimes, using once, few, many, or a class for an expanded clone.

TRBJ1-2 TRBD1 - TRBV10-3 TGTGCCATCAGTGATTTAGCAGGGGGCGTCGTCTATGGCTACACCTTC CAISDLAGGVVYGYTF
TRBJ2-2 - - TRBV7-9 TGTGCCAGCACCTTAAAGGGTACCGGGGAGCTGTTTTTT CASTLKGTGELFF
TRBJ2-4 - - TRBV4-1 TGCGCCAGCAGCCAAGAAGGGGATCCCGTGGCCAAAAACATTCAGTACTTC CASSQEGDPVAKNIQYF
TRBJ2-5 TRBD2 - TRBV5-1 TGCGCCAGCAGCCCCAGGGCCACTAGCGGCCAAGAGACCCAGTACTTC CASSPRATSGQETQYF
TRBJ2-2 - - TRBV29-1 TGCAGCGTTGGGATTTGGCCCGTCGCCCCCGGGGAGCTGTTTTTT CSVGIWPVAPGELFF
TRBJ2-1 - - TRBV7-8 TGTGCCAGCAGCCCTAGGGTCAGGGGACAAAGATCCGATGAGCAGTTCTTC CASSPRVRGQRSDEQFF
TRBJ2-3 TRBD2 - TRBV7-2 TGTGCCAGCAGCCCCCGGGGACTAGCGGGAGTGGTAAGGACAGATACGCAGTATTTT CASSPRGLAGVVRTDTQYF
TRBJ1-4 - - TRBV4-1 TGCGCCAGCAGCCAAGATTGGGGCCCTCGTGAAAAACTGTTTTTT CASSQDWGPREKLFF
TRBJ2-1 - - TRBV5-1 TGCGCCAGCAGCCCGGACATGAGGTACAATGAGCAGTTCTTC CASSPDMRYNEQFF
TRBJ1-4 - once TRBV15 TGTGCCACCAGCAGAGATTTAGGCCCCGGGAGACGTGAAAAACTGTTTTTT CATSRDLGPGRREKLFF
TRBJ2-2 - - TRBV4-3 TGCGCCAGCAGCCAAGATGCCAGGAACACCGGGGAGCTGTTTTTT CASSQDARNTGELFF
TRBJ2-5 - - TRBV10-2 TGCGCCGCCCGCAGGAGCGGAGAGACCCAGTACTTC CAARRSGETQYF
TRBJ2-5 - - TRBV20-1 TGCAGTGCTAGAGAAAACAGTCCCCCGTACTTC CSARENSPPYF
TRBJ2-7 - - TRBV7-2 TGTGCCAGCAGCTTAGCCCGCAATACCTACGAGCAGTACTTC CASSLARNTYEQYF
TRBJ1-3 - - TRBV5-4 TGTGCCAGCAGCGCTAGCACAGGGATTGGAAACACCATATATTTT CASSASTGIGNTIYF
TRBJ2-2 TRBD1 - TRBV11-3 TGTGCCAGCAGCCCTTGGACAGGGGCGAACACCGGGGAGCTGTTTTTT CASSPWTGANTGELFF
TRBJ2-2 - - TRBV7-3 TGTGCCAGCAGGGCCCCGAAGTCAAGCGGCAACACCGGGGAGCTGTTTTTT CASRAPKSSGNTGELFF
TRBJ2-4 - - TRBV5-4 TGTGCCAGCAGCCGGGAATCCTCTAGCGCAAACATTCAGTACTTC CASSRESSSANIQYF
TRBJ2-7 - - TRBV28 TGTGCCAGCAGTTTAACAGGCCGAGCGAGAGGAGGCTCCTACGAGCAGTACTTC CASSLTGRARGGSYEQYF
TRBJ1-1 - - TRBV7-2 TGTGCCAGCAGCCCGTTCTCCACGAGGAACACTGAAGCTTTCTTT CASSPFSTRNTEAFF
TRBJ2-2 - once TRBV30 TGTGCCTGGAGTAGGGTTCCCGGGGAGCTGTTTTTT CAWSRVPGELFF
TRBJ1-2 TRBD1 - TRBV7-3 TGTGCCAGCAGCTCGGGACAGGGCTATGGCTACACCTTC CASSSGQGYGYTF
TRBJ2-7 - - TRBV21-1 TGTGCCAGCAGCAAAGAAGCGGGTAGCGGGTGCTACTCCTACGAGCAGTACTTC CASSKEAGSGCYSYEQYF
TRBJ2-1 - - TRBV29-1 TGCAGCGTTGGAGCATCTGCGGCCGTCGTCCGTGAGCAGTTCTTC CSVGASAAVVREQFF
TRBJ2-2 - - TRBV10-2 TGCGCCAGCAGAGACGGACTAAACACCGGGGAGCTGTTTTTT CASRDGLNTGELFF
TRBJ2-7 - - TRBV4-3 TGCGCCAGCAGCCCAGACGTATCAGGCTACGAGCAGTACTTC CASSPDVSGYEQYF
TRBJ2-7 TRBD2 - TRBV29-1 TGCAGCGTAGGGTTAGCGGGAGGGCCCTACGAGCAGTACTTC CSVGLAGGPYEQYF
TRBJ2-2 - - TRBV2 TGTGCCAGCAGATTCGAAGGGAACACCGGGGAGCTGTTTTTT CASRFEGNTGELFF
TRBJ2-7 - - TRBV4-1 TGCGCCAGCAGCCAAGCCCACGAGCAGTACTTC CASSQAHEQYF
TRBJ2-3 TRBD2 - TRBV7-9 TGTGCCAGCAGCCCTTTGGGGGGACTAGCGGGAAGAAGCACAGATACGCAGTATTTT CASSPLGGLAGRSTDTQYF
TRBJ2-3 - - TRBV14 TGTGCCAGCAGCCAAGAGTCGGCCCTCTTGGATACGCAGTATTTT CASSQESALLDTQYF
TRBJ2-7 TRBD2 - TRBV7-9 TGTGCCGGCGGCGGGGGGCGCGAGCAGTACTTC CAGGGGREQYF
TRBJ2-3 - - TRBV7-6 TGTGCCAGCAGCTTAGGCCGCACAGATACGCAGTATTTT CASSLGRTDTQYF
TRBJ1-2 - - TRBV5-1 TGCGCCAGCAGCTTGAAGTTAGGCTATGGCTACACCTTC CASSLKLGYGYTF
TRBJ1-1 - - TRBV7-3 TGTGCCAGCAGTGAGGGGCTCGGATATATGGCTTTCTTT CASSEGLGYMAFF
TRBJ2-1 TRBD2 - TRBV7-3 TGTGCCAGCAGCTTGGGTCGCGGGAGTTTTTTAGATGAGCAGTTCTTC CASSLGRGSFLDEQFF